The 7 T cell receptor beta chains presented below share a single source sample, sequenced in a study of cytomegalovirus exposure and HLA in healthy donors. PCR involved 60 Vbeta and 13 Jbeta primers. The protocol was immunoSEQ multiplex PCR, while the TCRdb copy is restricted to in-frame clones and leaves out a portion. This table holds some 42,000 clones, roughly half found once. Sample: PBMCs. These TCRs come from a human donor in good health.

V is TRBV10-3 and J is TRBJ1-1, with 8 bases fitting TRBD1. V lost 4 bases, J lost 1 base, and 5 bases stayed unmatched. The CDR3 is 15 amino acids. In germline, CDR1 is ENHRY, CDR2 SYGVKD. The CDR3 here is CAISVSGGQNTEAFF. The DNA for the CDR3 is TGTGCCATCAGTGTCTCAGGGGGCCAGAACACTGAAGCTTTCTTT.

This rearrangement joins TRBV6-5 to TRBJ1-5, with D unclear. The CDR3 has 12 amino acids. Per the germline V gene, CDR1 is MNHEY and CDR2 is SVGAGI. V was cut by 5 bases and J by 7 bases, with 9 bases left in between. The CDR3 loop is CASSPPGQPQHF. The CDR3 DNA is TGTGCCAGCAGTCCGCCCGGGCAGCCCCAGCATTTT.

The genes are TRBV7-3 and TRBJ2-3; 10 positions match TRBD1. CDR3 length: 15 amino acids. CDR1 is SGHTA, CDR2 FQGTGA, per germline. Trimming took 5 bases from V and 3 from J; bases not matched to a gene: 5. The CDR3 sequence: CASSRQGARTDTQYF. The CDR3, as DNA: TGTGCCAGCAGCCGACAGGGGGCCCGGACAGATACGCAGTATTTT.

The rearrangement links TRBV18 to TRBJ2-1, with 11 bases fitting TRBD2. Germline CDR1 is KGHSH and CDR2 is LQKENI. V shed 1 base, J shed 3 bases, and the junction held 5 bases outside the gene matches. The CDR3 consists of 17 residues. The CDR3 DNA is TGTGCCAGCTCACCACTGGGGACTAGCGGCCTCTACAATGAGCAGTTCTTC. Amino acids: CASSPLGTSGLYNEQFF. The whole variable domain, filled in from reference TRBV18 and TRBJ2-1, reads NAGVMQNPRHLVRRRGQEARLRCSPMKGHSHVYWYRQLPEEGLKFMVYLQKENIIDESGMPKERFSAEFPKEGPSILRIQQVVRGDSAAYFCASSPLGTSGLYNEQFFGPGTRLTVL.

V and J are TRBV5-6 and TRBJ2-5; no reliable D call. V was shortened by 0 bases and J by 7 bases, with 16 bases between the two germline ends. The CDR3 runs 15 residues. CDR1 is SGHDT and CDR2 is YYEEEE in the germline V gene. The DNA of the CDR3 is TGTGCCAGCAGCTTGGGTACTGACTGGGTGATGACCCAGTACTTC. Translating it yields CASSLGTDWVMTQYF.

This clone was detected once. J is TRBJ2-3 and V is TRBV28; D may be TRBD2 (7 bases). Trimming took 8 bases from V and 6 from J, leaving 18 bases between them. This CDR3 is built from 14 residues. Per germline, CDR1 MDHEN and CDR2 SYDVKM. The CDR3 loop reads CASERGRAGDTQYF. The DNA of the CDR3 is TGTGCCAGCGAGAGGGGGAGGGCCGGGGATACGCAGTATTTT. Drawing the rest from reference TRBV28 and TRBJ2-3, the complete variable domain is DVKVTQSSRYLVKRTGEKVFLECVQDMDHENMFWYRQDPGLGLRLIYFSYDVKMKEKGDIPEGYSVSREKKERFSLILESASTNQTSMYLCASERGRAGDTQYFGPGTRLTVL.

The rearrangement links TRBV4-3 to TRBJ1-5, with TRBD1 as a possible D gene (5 bases). This CDR3 spans 16 amino acids. The V gene lost 0 bases and the J gene lost 5 bases, with 14 bases spanning the gap. Germline CDR1 reads LGHNA; CDR2 reads YSLEER. DNA of the CDR3: TGCGCCAGCAGCCAAGATGGGTACAGGACGGATCAGCCCCAGCATTTT. It specifies CASSQDGYRTDQPQHF.